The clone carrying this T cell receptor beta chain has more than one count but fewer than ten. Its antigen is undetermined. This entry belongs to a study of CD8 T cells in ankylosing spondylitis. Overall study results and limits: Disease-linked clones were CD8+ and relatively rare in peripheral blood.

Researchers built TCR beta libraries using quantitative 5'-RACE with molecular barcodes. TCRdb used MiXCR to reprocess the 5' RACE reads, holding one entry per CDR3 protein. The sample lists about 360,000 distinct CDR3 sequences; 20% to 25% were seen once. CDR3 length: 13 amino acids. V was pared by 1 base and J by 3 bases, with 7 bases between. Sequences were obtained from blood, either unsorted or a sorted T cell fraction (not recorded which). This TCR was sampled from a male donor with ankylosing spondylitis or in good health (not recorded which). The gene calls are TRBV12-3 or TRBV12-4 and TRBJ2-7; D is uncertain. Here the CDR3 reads CASSLVDFYEQYF. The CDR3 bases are TGTGCCAGCAGTTTAGTGGATTTCTACGAGCAGTACTTC.